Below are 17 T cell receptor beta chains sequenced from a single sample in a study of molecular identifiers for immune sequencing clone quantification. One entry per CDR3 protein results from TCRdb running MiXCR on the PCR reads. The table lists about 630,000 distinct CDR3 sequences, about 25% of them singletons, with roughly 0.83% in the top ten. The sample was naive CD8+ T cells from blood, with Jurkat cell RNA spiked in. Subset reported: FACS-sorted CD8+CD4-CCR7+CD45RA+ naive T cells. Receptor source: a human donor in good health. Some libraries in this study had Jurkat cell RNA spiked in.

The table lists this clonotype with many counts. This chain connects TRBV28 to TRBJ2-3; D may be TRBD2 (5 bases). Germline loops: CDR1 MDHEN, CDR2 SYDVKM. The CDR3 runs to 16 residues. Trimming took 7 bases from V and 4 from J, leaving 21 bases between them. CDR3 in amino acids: CASTPNGGSVADTQYF. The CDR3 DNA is TGTGCCAGCACCCCAAATGGTGGTAGCGTAGCAGATACGCAGTATTTT.

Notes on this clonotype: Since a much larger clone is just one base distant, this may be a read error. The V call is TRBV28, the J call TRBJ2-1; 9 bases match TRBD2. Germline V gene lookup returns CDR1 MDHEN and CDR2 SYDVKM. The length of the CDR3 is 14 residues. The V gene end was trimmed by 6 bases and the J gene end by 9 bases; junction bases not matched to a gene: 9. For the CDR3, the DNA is TGTGCCAGCAGGACTGGCGGGAGGGCCTCTGAGCAGTTCTTC. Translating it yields CASRTGGRASEQFF.

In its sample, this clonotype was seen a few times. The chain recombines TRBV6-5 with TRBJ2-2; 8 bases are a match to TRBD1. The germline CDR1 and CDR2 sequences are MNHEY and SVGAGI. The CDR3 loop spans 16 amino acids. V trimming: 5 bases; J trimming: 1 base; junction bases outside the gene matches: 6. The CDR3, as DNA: TGTGCCAGCAGTCAATCCGGGACAGGGAACACCGGGGAGCTGTTTTTT. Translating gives CASSQSGTGNTGELFF.

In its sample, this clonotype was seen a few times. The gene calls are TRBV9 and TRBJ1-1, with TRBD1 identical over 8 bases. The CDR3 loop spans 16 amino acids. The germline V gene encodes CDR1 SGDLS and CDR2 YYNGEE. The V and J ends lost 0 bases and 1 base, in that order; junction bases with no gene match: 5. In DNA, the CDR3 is TGTGCCAGCAGCGTAGGGGACAGGTGGGGGAACACTGAAGCTTTCTTT. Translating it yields CASSVGDRWGNTEAFF.

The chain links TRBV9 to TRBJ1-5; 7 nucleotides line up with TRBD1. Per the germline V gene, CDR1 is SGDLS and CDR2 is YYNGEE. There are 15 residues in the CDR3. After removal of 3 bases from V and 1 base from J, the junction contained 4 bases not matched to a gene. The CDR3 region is CASSGDSPSNQPQHF. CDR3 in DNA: TGTGCCAGCAGCGGGGACAGTCCAAGCAATCAGCCCCAGCATTTT.

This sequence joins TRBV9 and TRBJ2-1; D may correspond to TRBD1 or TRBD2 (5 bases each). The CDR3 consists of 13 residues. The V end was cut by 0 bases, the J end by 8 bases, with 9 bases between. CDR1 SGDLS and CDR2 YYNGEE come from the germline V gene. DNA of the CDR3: TGTGCCAGCAGCGTAGGGGGGTCCGATGAGCAGTTCTTC. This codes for CASSVGGSDEQFF.

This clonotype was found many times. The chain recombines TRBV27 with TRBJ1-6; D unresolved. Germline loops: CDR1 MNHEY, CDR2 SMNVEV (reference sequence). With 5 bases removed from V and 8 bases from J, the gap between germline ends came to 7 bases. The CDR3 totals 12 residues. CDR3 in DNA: TGTGCCAGCAGTCCCGGGGATTCACCCCTCCACTTT. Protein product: CASSPGDSPLHF.

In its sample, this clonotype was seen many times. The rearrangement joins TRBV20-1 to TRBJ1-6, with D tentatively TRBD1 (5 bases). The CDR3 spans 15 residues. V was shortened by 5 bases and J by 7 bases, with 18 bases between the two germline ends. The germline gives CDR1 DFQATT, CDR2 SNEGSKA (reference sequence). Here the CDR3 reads CSADPPREKNSPLHF. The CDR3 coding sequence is TGCAGTGCTGATCCCCCCAGGGAAAAAAATTCACCCCTCCACTTT.

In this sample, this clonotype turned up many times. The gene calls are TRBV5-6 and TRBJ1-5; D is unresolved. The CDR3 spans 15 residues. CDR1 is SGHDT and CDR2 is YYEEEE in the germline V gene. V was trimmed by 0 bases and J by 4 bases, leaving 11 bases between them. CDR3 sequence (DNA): TGTGCCAGCAGCTTGGGACGGCCCAGGAATCAGCCCCAGCATTTT. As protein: CASSLGRPRNQPQHF.

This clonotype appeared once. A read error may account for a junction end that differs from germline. The CDR3 DNA reads as TGTGCCAGCAGTTTAGACCCACTAGCGGGATTAGAGCCCCAGTACTTC. Translation: CASSLDPLAGLEPQYF. The chain has TRBV27 and TRBJ2-5; 10 bases fit TRBD2. This CDR3 comprises 16 residues. CDR1 is MNHEY, CDR2 SMNVEV, per germline (reference sequence).

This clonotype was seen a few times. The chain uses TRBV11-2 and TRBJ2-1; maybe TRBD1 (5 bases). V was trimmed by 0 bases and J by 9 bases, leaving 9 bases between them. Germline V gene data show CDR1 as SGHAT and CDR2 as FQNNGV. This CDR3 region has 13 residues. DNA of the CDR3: TGTGCCAGCAGCTTAGAAGGGGTTACTGAGCAGTTCTTC. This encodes CASSLEGVTEQFF.

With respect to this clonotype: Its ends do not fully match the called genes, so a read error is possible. Here the CDR3 reads CASSLSGPSYDEQFF. Written as DNA, the CDR3 is TGTGCCAGCAGCCTTAGCGGCCCCTCCTACGATGAGCAGTTCTTC. V and J are TRBV27 and TRBJ2-1, with D possibly TRBD2 on 6 matching bases. The germline CDR1 and CDR2 sequences are MNHEY and SMNVEV (reference sequence). The CDR3 has 15 amino acids.

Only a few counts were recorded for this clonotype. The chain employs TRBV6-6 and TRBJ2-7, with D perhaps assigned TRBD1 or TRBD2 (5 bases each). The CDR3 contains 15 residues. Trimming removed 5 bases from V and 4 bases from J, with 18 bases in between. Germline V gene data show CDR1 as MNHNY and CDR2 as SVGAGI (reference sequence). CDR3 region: CASSGTQWGSYEQYF. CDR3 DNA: TGTGCCAGCAGTGGAACGCAGTGGGGGTCATACGAGCAGTACTTC.

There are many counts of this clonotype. Here the CDR3 reads CASRDRDRTFFVTEAFF. CDR3 DNA: TGTGCCAGCAGAGACCGGGACAGAACCTTCTTTGTCACTGAAGCTTTCTTT. V and J are TRBV2 and TRBJ1-1, with 7 bases identical to TRBD1. V gave up 6 bases and J gave up 4 bases; unmatched junction bases: 17. Germline V gene data show CDR1 as SNHLY and CDR2 as FYNNEI. The CDR3 has 17 residues. The variable domain in full, completed from reference TRBV2 and TRBJ1-1, reads EPEVTQTPSHQVTQMGQEVILRCVPISNHLYFYWYRQILGQKVEFLVSFYNNEISEKSEIFDDQFSVERPDGSNFTLKIRSTKLEDSAMYFCASRDRDRTFFVTEAFFGQGTRLTVV.

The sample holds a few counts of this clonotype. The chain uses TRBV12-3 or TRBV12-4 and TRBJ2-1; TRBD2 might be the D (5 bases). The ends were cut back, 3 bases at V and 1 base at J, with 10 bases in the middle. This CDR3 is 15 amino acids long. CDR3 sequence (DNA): TGTGCCAGCAGTTTCTTTAGGAGGTCCTACAATGAGCAGTTCTTC. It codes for CASSFFRRSYNEQFF.

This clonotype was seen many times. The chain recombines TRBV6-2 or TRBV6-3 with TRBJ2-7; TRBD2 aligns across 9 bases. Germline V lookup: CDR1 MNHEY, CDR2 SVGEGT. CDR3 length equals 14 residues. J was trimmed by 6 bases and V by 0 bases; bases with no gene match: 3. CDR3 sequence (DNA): TGTGCCAGCAGTTACTCAGCTAGCGGGGTCGAGCAGTACTTC. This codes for CASSYSASGVEQYF.

CDR3 amino acids: CASSIGRWTGELFF. In DNA form, the CDR3 reads TGTGCCAGTAGTATAGGTCGGTGGACCGGGGAGCTGTTTTTT. This chain links TRBV19 with TRBJ2-2; D not resolved. Germline V CDR1 and CDR2: LNHDA, SQIVND (reference sequence). V was trimmed by 1 base and J by 5 bases, leaving 8 bases between them. The CDR3 is 14 residues long.